The present T cell receptor (beta chain) was sequenced within a study of T cell responses to AZD1222 COVID-19 vaccine (dated by TCRdb to the early 2020s). A note on the overall study: AZD1222 recipients with second doses at about 4 weeks or about 12 weeks were pooled, because spike-specific TCR depth and breadth did not differ between schedules. Trial participants were enrolled by age into 18-55, 56-69 and 70-plus year subgroups, with around 150, 28 and 57 TCR-sequenced participants respectively. TCR sequencing was performed for approximately 240 trial participants, of whom around 200 were given two doses of AZD1222 and around 25 were given two doses of MenACWY control vaccine.

Overall study results and their limits: Because no samples from the day 14 peak response were available, repertoires could be characterized only after the peak T cell response. Most participants were white British and females outnumbered males, and the authors suggested that clonal diversity may have been underestimated. Epitopes outside the regions mutated in the B.1.351 and B.1.1.7 variants were reportedly recognized by nearly half of the unique spike-specific TCRs. The 56-69-year group was small, and its depth increase did not reach significance, likely because of low power. Only five or six AZD1222 recipients were SARS-CoV-2 seropositive at baseline, limiting conclusions about previously exposed vaccinees. Vaccine-associated CD4 TCRs spanned the whole spike protein, with dominant responses in regions 160-218 and 743-854. After two AZD1222 doses, spike-specific TCR breadth and depth were significantly higher than at day 0 and than in MenACWY recipients.

Via the germline V gene, CDR1 is MNHEY and CDR2 SVGEGT. Trimming leaves V shorter by 6 bases and J shorter by 0 bases, with the junction holding 8 bases beyond the gene matches. From its cysteine to its phenylalanine, the CDR3 spans 18 amino acids. The entry retains the CDR3 DNA only, 54 bases that are in frame from base 1. The time point label corresponds to: baseline before first vaccination. Samples from vaccinated people were obtained from the UK trials COV001 and COV002, which included a single-blind randomized controlled phase 2/3 trial of AZD1222 (ChAdOx1 nCoV-19) in healthy adults. For TCRbeta chain sequencing, PBMC samples from trial participants were taken at day 0 and at day 28 after the second dose. The CDR3 regions of human TCRbeta chains were subjected to immunosequencing. As for the authors' bioinformatics: TCRs in the repertoires were matched against a reference library of SARS-CoV-2-specific TCRs that had been generated with the MIRA antigen-specificity platform. Breadth was defined as the fraction of unique TCRs that were SARS-CoV-2-associated, and depth was defined as the fraction of total T cells that were SARS-CoV-2-associated. Using the MIRA data, every spike-specific TCR was mapped to the spike region that the TCR reacted to and assigned to either a CD4 or a CD8 class. Log10-transformed breadth and depth values were compared by one-way ANOVA with Sidak's multiple comparisons tests. What TCRdb holds here is the immuneACCESS table cut down to in-frame rearrangements. Part of the clones is not present; checked against another copy, under half of the missing clones reflect an unresolved V gene, and the others are unexplained. That table supplies the V and J calls and clone size; D and trimming were determined from the DNA. The sample table lists some 150,000 clones, more than 85% of them with a count of one. The top ten clones comprise approximately 1.8% of the sample.

About this clone itself: Its antigen is not yet known. No much larger clonotype is one base removed from it; base qualities were not supplied.

The chain is encoded by TRBV6-2 or TRBV6-3 joined to TRBJ2-1; the central 13 bases match TRBD2. Material: peripheral blood, obtained on day 0 of AZD1222 vaccination. This receptor was taken from an adult in good health. This receptor has the CDR3 CASSPTGLAGDSYNEQFF. The nucleotide sequence reads as follows: TGTGCCAGCAGCCCTACCGGACTAGCGGGAGACTCCTACAATGAGCAGTTCTTC.